The next 21 T cell receptor beta chains were all read from a single sample in a study of blood T cell repertoires in COVID-19. TCRdb keeps only in-frame clones here, not all; method: immunoSEQ multiplex PCR. The repertoire holds roughly 200,000 clones, 65% to 85% seen once, with approximately 8% in the top ten. Sequenced: peripheral blood. The receptor source for this set is a woman of 80 years or more with acute or convalescent COVID-19.

The CDR3 is CASSQAGNNEKLFF. For the CDR3, the DNA is TGTGCCAGCAGCCAAGCCGGGAATAATGAAAAACTGTTTTTT. The rearrangement links TRBV4-2 to TRBJ1-4; D ambiguous. Per the germline V gene, CDR1 is LGHNA and CDR2 is YNFKEQ. The ends were cut back, 1 base at V and 4 bases at J, with 7 bases in the middle. The CDR3 covers 14 residues.

The chain's CDR3 is CASSRDRAYNEQFF. The CDR3 nucleotides are TGTGCCAGCAGCCGGGACAGGGCTTACAATGAGCAGTTCTTC. The rearrangement uses TRBV27 and TRBJ2-1; 9 nucleotides agree with TRBD1. The CDR3 runs 14 residues. V lost 6 bases to trimming and J lost 4 bases; unmatched junction nucleotides: 4. Per germline, CDR1 MNHEY and CDR2 SMNVEV (reference sequence).

This clone appeared a single time. CDR3 sequence reads: CASSPPGLAHTDTQYF. In DNA, the CDR3 is TGTGCCAGCAGCCCACCCGGCCTAGCGCACACAGATACGCAGTATTTT. The rearrangement links TRBV5-4 to TRBJ2-3, with D possibly TRBD2 on 6 matching bases. The CDR3 length is 16 residues. CDR1 and CDR2 from the germline V gene are SGHNT and YYREEE (reference sequence). Trimming left V 4 bases short and J 2 bases short, with 17 bases between.

This chain connects TRBV7-2 to TRBJ1-1; D is perhaps TRBD1 (6 bases). Looked up from germline, CDR1 is SGHTA and CDR2 is FQGNSA. Trimming shortened V by 5 bases and J by 6 bases, and 16 bases separated the two germline ends. The CDR3 runs to 14 residues. The CDR3 region has the DNA TGTGCCAGCAGCCACGATGGGGGCAGAGCTGAAGCTTTCTTT. It specifies CASSHDGGRAEAFF.

This clone was seen a few times. The J gene is TRBJ2-1, the V gene TRBV15; no definite D call. This CDR3 comprises 13 residues. Germline V gives CDR1 LNHNV, CDR2 YYDKDF (reference sequence). The V end lost 0 bases, the J end lost 12 bases, and 12 bases lay between the germline ends. CDR3 sequence: CATSRDLISRQFF. DNA for the CDR3: TGTGCCACCAGCAGAGATCTTATCTCTCGGCAGTTCTTC.

The J gene is TRBJ2-1, the V gene TRBV27, with 9 bases aligning to TRBD2. V shed 5 bases, J shed 5 bases, and the junction held 10 bases outside the gene matches. Germline V gives CDR1 MNHEY, CDR2 SMNVEV (reference sequence). The CDR3 has 16 amino acids. The DNA of the CDR3 is TGTGCCAGCAGTGGTCTCGCTAGCGGGGCTCACAATGAGCAGTTCTTC. Amino acids: CASSGLASGAHNEQFF.

The chain joins TRBV5-4 to TRBJ1-6, with D maybe TRBD1 (5 bases). The V gene's germline CDR1 is SGHNT and CDR2 YYREEE (reference sequence). V lost 3 bases to trimming and J lost 9 bases, with 16 bases between them. CDR3 size: 15 residues. This CDR3 is CASSSGGTSASPLHF. For the CDR3, the DNA is TGTGCCAGCAGCTCCGGGGGTACGTCGGCTTCACCCCTCCACTTT. Complete variable domain (other parts from reference TRBV5-4 and TRBJ1-6): ETGVTQSPTHLIKTRGQQVTLRCSSQSGHNTVSWYQQALGQGPQFIFQYYREEENGRGNFPPRFSGLQFPNYSSELNVNALELDDSALYLCASSSGGTSASPLHFGNGTRLTVT.

This clone was detected once. The rearrangement joins TRBV6-4 to TRBJ2-2, with D possibly being TRBD1 (6 bases). Germline CDR1 reads MRHNA; CDR2 reads SNTAGT. The CDR3 is 13 residues long. V lost 6 bases and J lost 5, with 10 bases in between. CDR3 nucleotide sequence: TGTGCCAGCAGCCGGCAGGGGACCGGGGAGCTGTTTTTT. Translation gives CASSRQGTGELFF.

The rearrangement uses TRBV2 and TRBJ1-6, with 9 bases fitting TRBD1. Germline-derived CDR1 and CDR2 are SNHLY and FYNNEI. V lost 6 bases, J lost 7 bases, and 4 bases stayed unmatched. The CDR3 contains 14 residues. The CDR3 here is CASRVGQGNSPLHF. The CDR3, as DNA: TGTGCCAGCAGAGTAGGACAGGGGAATTCACCCCTCCACTTT.

The genes are TRBV3-1 (or the pseudogene TRBV3-2) and TRBJ1-1; tentative D call: TRBD1 (5 bases). The CDR3 consists of 15 residues. From germline, CDR1 is LGHDT and CDR2 YNNKEL (reference sequence). The V and J ends lost 1 base and 4 bases respectively, with 13 bases between them. CDR3 protein: CASSQAGGVGTEAFF. In DNA form, the CDR3 reads TGTGCCAGCAGCCAAGCGGGGGGGGTAGGCACTGAAGCTTTCTTT.

This rearrangement joins TRBV18 to TRBJ2-7, with 12 bases fitting TRBD2. Trimming at V came to 3 bases and at J to 5 bases, leaving 2 bases not matched to a gene. The CDR3 totals 14 residues. Germline CDR1 KGHSH, CDR2 LQKENI. CDR3 loop: CASSPTSGSNEQYF. DNA of the CDR3: TGTGCCAGCTCACCGACTAGCGGGAGCAACGAGCAGTACTTC.

The CDR3 region is CASRGGQPNEKLFF. CDR3 sequence (DNA): TGTGCCAGCAGGGGCGGACAGCCTAATGAAAAACTGTTTTTT. The genes are TRBV28 and TRBJ1-4; tentative D call: TRBD1 (6 bases). In germline, CDR1 is MDHEN, CDR2 SYDVKM. This CDR3 has 14 amino acids. Trimming cost V 6 bases and J 3 bases, with 11 bases left between them. Full variable domain (outside the CDR3, taken from reference TRBV28 and TRBJ1-4): DVKVTQSSRYLVKRTGEKVFLECVQDMDHENMFWYRQDPGLGLRLIYFSYDVKMKEKGDIPEGYSVSREKKERFSLILESASTNQTSMYLCASRGGQPNEKLFFGSGTQLSVL.

This sequence joins TRBV9 and TRBJ2-3; D not resolved. The CDR3 has 13 residues. Germline CDR1 SGDLS, CDR2 YYNGEE. V was cut by 3 bases and J by 5 bases, with 10 bases left in between. The CDR3 DNA follows: TGTGCCAGCAGCGGAGCGAATTTAGATACGCAGTATTTT. Its translation is CASSGANLDTQYF.

This clone came up once. The DNA of the CDR3 is TGCGCCAGCGTAGGGGTCCAAGAGACCCAGTACTTC. Translating it yields CASVGVQETQYF. V and J are TRBV5-1 and TRBJ2-5, with TRBD1 as a possible D gene (5 bases). From germline, CDR1 is SGHRS and CDR2 YFSETQ. This CDR3 spans 12 amino acids. With 7 bases removed from V and 1 base from J, the gap between germline ends came to 8 bases.

This chain uses TRBV5-4 with TRBJ2-7; 7 nucleotides align to TRBD1. Looked up from germline, CDR1 is SGHNT and CDR2 is YYREEE (reference sequence). Trimming took 0 bases from V and 0 from J; bases not matched to a gene: 6. CDR3 length equals 16 residues. CDR3 in DNA: TGTGCCAGCAGCTTGGCGCAACAGGGGCCCTCCTACGAGCAGTACTTC. Amino acids: CASSLAQQGPSYEQYF.

The rearrangement joins TRBV6-5 to TRBJ1-1; 9 bases line up with TRBD1. After removal of 10 bases from V and 2 bases from J, the junction contained 5 bases not matched to a gene. This CDR3 contains 13 residues. Germline V gene lookup returns CDR1 MNHEY and CDR2 SVGAGI. This CDR3 is CATGDRVNTEAFF. The CDR3 bases are TGTGCCACCGGGGACAGGGTAAACACTGAAGCTTTCTTT.

The J gene is TRBJ1-6, the V gene TRBV7-8, with D tentatively TRBD1 (5 bases). V was trimmed by 2 bases and J by 4 bases, leaving 9 bases between them. The CDR3 is 15 residues long. Germline-derived CDR1 and CDR2 are SGHVS and FQNEAQ. DNA of the CDR3: TGTGCCAGCAGCTTAATAGGGGCGTATAATTCACCCCTCCACTTT. Translation gives CASSLIGAYNSPLHF.

This clone has a single count. The CDR3 coding sequence is TGTGCCATCAGTGGAGGGACAGGGGGAAGCTATGGCTACACCTTC. It specifies CAISGGTGGSYGYTF. The chain carries TRBV10-3 and TRBJ1-2; 11 nucleotides align to TRBD1. CDR3 length equals 15 residues. The germline V gene encodes CDR1 ENHRY and CDR2 SYGVKD. Germline trimming cut 4 bases from V and 4 bases from J; bases unmatched to any gene: 5.

The J gene is TRBJ2-5, the V gene TRBV7-2, with TRBD2 as a possible D gene (5 bases). This CDR3 region has 12 residues. CDR1 is SGHTA and CDR2 is FQGNSA in the germline V gene. V dropped 2 bases and J dropped 13 bases, with 14 bases sitting between them. As DNA, the CDR3 is TGTGCCAGCAGCTTAACCCGCCAACGGGGGTACTTC. This encodes CASSLTRQRGYF.

The V and J genes are TRBV5-1 and TRBJ1-6; no clear D. Germline V lookup: CDR1 SGHRS, CDR2 YFSETQ. The germline V and J ends were trimmed by 2 bases and 5 bases, with 8 bases remaining between them. The CDR3 consists of 14 residues. The CDR3 loop reads CASSFGANNSPLHF. The CDR3 DNA reads TGCGCCAGCAGCTTCGGAGCGAATAATTCACCCCTCCACTTT.

The chain uses TRBV12-5 and TRBJ1-5, with D hard to call. Germline CDR1 LGHNT, CDR2 FRNRAP. This CDR3 is 14 amino acids long. V gave up 7 bases and J gave up 2 bases, with 12 bases separating them. The CDR3 reads CASVGIFGNQPQHF. The CDR3 coding sequence is TGTGCTAGTGTCGGTATCTTTGGCAATCAGCCCCAGCATTTT.